Here is one T cell receptor (beta chain) with its context. This entry belongs to a study of early stage breast cancer tumors. The CDR3 runs to 17 residues. CDR1 is SGDLS and CDR2 is YYNGEE in the germline V gene. Trimming removed 4 bases from V and 0 bases from J, with 14 bases in between. Sequencing was performed with immunoSEQ multiplex PCR; in TCRdb, only in-frame clones are kept and a portion is missing. Altogether more than 20,000 clones are present, 60% to 85% being singletons, with the ten largest covering 25% to 35%. The sequencing input was blood. The sequence was collected from a person between 60 and 70 years old with breast cancer. The chain recombines TRBV9 with TRBJ2-6; possibly TRBD1 or TRBD2 for D (5 bases each). Written as DNA, the CDR3 is TGTGCCAGCAGCCCGTCGACTGGGACCTCTGGGGCCAACGTCCTGACTTTC. It specifies CASSPSTGTSGANVLTF.